The 16 T cell receptor beta chains below come from one sample, sequenced in a study of control samples from healthy donors and cancer patients. The assay was immunoSEQ multiplex PCR, and TCRdb's table has in-frame clones only and misses some. Here the sample spans 150,000 to 200,000 clones, approximately 90% being singletons. Specimen: blood. The receptors stem from a woman aged 25 to 39 in good health.

This sequence joins TRBV6-4 and TRBJ1-5; D not certain. Germline values: CDR1 MRHNA, CDR2 SNTAGT. V was cut by 8 bases and J by 0 bases, with 14 bases left in between. This CDR3 is built from 15 residues. CDR3 amino acids: CASAADHRSNQPQHF. Written as DNA, the CDR3 is TGTGCCAGCGCCGCGGACCACCGTAGCAATCAGCCCCAGCATTTT.

The rearrangement joins TRBV5-5 to TRBJ1-6; a possible D gene is TRBD1 (5 bases). The CDR3 has 17 amino acids. Germline values: CDR1 SGHKS, CDR2 YYEKEE (reference sequence). V lost 3 bases to trimming and J lost 3 bases, with 16 bases between them. CDR3 amino acids: CASSYKTAPVYNSPLHF. The DNA for the CDR3 is TGTGCCAGCAGCTATAAGACAGCACCCGTCTATAATTCACCCCTCCACTTT.

V is TRBV28 and J is TRBJ2-7; D remains unclear. Germline loops: CDR1 MDHEN, CDR2 SYDVKM. V lost 0 bases and J lost 0, with 9 bases in between. The CDR3 sequence is 15 residues long. CDR3 sequence reads: CASSLWGSSSYEQYF. The CDR3 nucleotides are TGTGCCAGCAGTTTATGGGGGTCAAGCTCCTACGAGCAGTACTTC.

The chain combines TRBV21-1 with TRBJ2-5; the table's TRBD1 call for D was not verified on the DNA. TRBV21-1 is termed a pseudogene. The CDR3 has 15 residues. The CDR3 reads CASSPPPQLQETQYF. Here the CDR3 DNA reads TGTGCCAGCAGCCCACCCCCGCAGTTACAAGAGACCCAGTACTTC.

The chain couples TRBV7-9 to TRBJ1-1; the D is unclear. V shed 4 bases and J shed 2 bases, with 20 bases lying between them. Germline V gene sequence: CDR1 SEHNR, CDR2 FQNEAQ (reference sequence). CDR3 size: 17 residues. CDR3 in amino acids: CASSSRPLARGNTEAFF. The DNA for the CDR3 is TGTGCCAGCAGCTCCCGTCCTCTCGCCCGGGGAAACACTGAAGCTTTCTTT. Combining the CDR3 with reference TRBV7-9 and TRBJ1-1 gives the whole variable domain DTGVSQNPRHKITKRGQNVTFRCDPISEHNRLYWYRQTLGQGPEFLTYFQNEAQLEKSRLLSDRFSAERPKGSFSTLEIQRTEQGDSAMYLCASSSRPLARGNTEAFFGQGTRLTVV.

V gene TRBV12-5 combines with J gene TRBJ1-5; maybe TRBD1 (5 bases). The CDR3 has 15 amino acids. Germline lookup yields CDR1 LGHNT and CDR2 FRNRAP. V was clipped by 1 base and J by 2 bases, with 9 bases between them. In DNA, the CDR3 is TGTGCTAGTGGTTTGGCCCAGGGAGGCAATCAGCCCCAGCATTTT. It is translated as CASGLAQGGNQPQHF.

The V gene is TRBV12-3 or TRBV12-4, the J gene TRBJ1-2; D might be TRBD1 (5 bases). V was clipped by 8 bases and J by 0 bases, with 10 bases between them. The CDR3 spans 13 residues. The CDR3 nucleotides read TGTGCCAGCCGCCGGGGCTCTAACTATGGCTACACCTTC. Protein sequence: CASRRGSNYGYTF.

This sequence joins TRBV4-2 and TRBJ1-1, with D hard to call. The CDR3 extends over 15 amino acids. The germline V gene has CDR1 LGHNA and CDR2 YNFKEQ. V shed 0 bases and J shed 6 bases, with 14 bases lying between them. CDR3 sequence (DNA): TGTGCCAGCAGCCAAGAATCGGCGGGAACCCCTGAAGCTTTCTTT. Protein product: CASSQESAGTPEAFF.

The chain is built from TRBV27 and TRBJ1-5; 7 positions agree with TRBD1. The CDR3 runs 14 residues. The germline V gene encodes CDR1 MNHEY and CDR2 SMNVEV (reference sequence). The J segment lost 6 bases and the V segment lost 2 bases, leaving 4 bases of the junction unmatched. This CDR3 is CASSLRAGGQPQHF. CDR3 DNA: TGTGCCAGCAGTTTACGGGCAGGGGGTCAGCCCCAGCATTTT.

The gene calls are TRBV6-2 or TRBV6-3 and TRBJ2-1, with D maybe TRBD1 (6 bases). CDR3 length equals 13 residues. Trimming removed 6 bases at V and 5 bases at J, with 11 bases between. Germline values: CDR1 MNHEY, CDR2 SVGEGT. CDR3 in amino acids: CASSKGDNNEQFF. The CDR3 DNA sequence: TGTGCCAGCAGCAAAGGGGACAACAATGAGCAGTTCTTC.

This clone was seen a few times. V gene TRBV6-4 combines with J gene TRBJ2-1, with 7 nucleotides matching TRBD2. In germline, CDR1 is MRHNA, CDR2 SNTAGT. Unmatched junction bases numbered 7, after V lost 6 bases and J lost 8 bases. The CDR3 covers 13 residues. The CDR3 DNA follows: TGTGCCAGCAGCCGGGACTATCGGTATGAGCAGTTCTTC. Translating it yields CASSRDYRYEQFF.

The V gene is TRBV18, the J gene TRBJ2-7, with 11 bases fitting TRBD1. Losses at the gene ends were 1 base for V and 5 bases for J; bases not matched to a gene: 10. The CDR3 has 17 residues. From germline, CDR1 is KGHSH and CDR2 LQKENI. The CDR3 DNA reads TGTGCCAGCTCACCACTGTTGGACAGGGGGCCGAACAACGAGCAGTACTTC. This sequence encodes CASSPLLDRGPNNEQYF.

The chain uses TRBV14 and TRBJ2-5; D call uncertain. The germline V and J ends were trimmed by 0 bases and 5 bases, with 1 base remaining between them. CDR1 SGHDN and CDR2 FVKESK come from the germline V gene. The CDR3 covers 11 residues. CDR3 amino acids: CASSQEETQYF. The DNA for the CDR3 is TGTGCCAGCAGCCAAGAGGAGACCCAGTACTTC.

The chain combines TRBV5-4 with TRBJ1-2; no clear D. Germline CDR1 SGHNT, CDR2 YYREEE (reference sequence). This CDR3 is built from 13 residues. V was shortened by 5 bases and J by 1 base, with 9 bases between the two germline ends. CDR3 loop: CASRYSDNYGYTF. The CDR3 bases are TGTGCCAGCAGATACAGTGATAACTATGGCTACACCTTC.

This clone was counted once. The same CDR3 also results from other DNA sequences found in this sample. The rearrangement links TRBV6-5 to TRBJ2-7; D might be TRBD2 (6 bases). The V gene lost 0 bases and the J gene lost 0 bases, with 9 bases spanning the gap. The CDR3 runs to 15 residues. From germline, CDR1 is MNHEY and CDR2 SVGAGI. CDR3 nucleotides: TGTGCCAGCAGTTACTCGTCCGGGAGCTCCTACGAGCAGTACTTC. This gives the protein CASSYSSGSSYEQYF.

The gene calls are TRBV6-5 and TRBJ1-1; D possibly corresponds to TRBD1 (5 bases). V shed 6 bases and J shed 1 base, with 12 bases lying between them. This CDR3 has 14 residues. Germline V gene data show CDR1 as MNHEY and CDR2 as SVGAGI. CDR3 nucleotide sequence: TGTGCCAGCAGCCAAAGGGGAAAGAACACTGAAGCTTTCTTT. Amino acid sequence: CASSQRGKNTEAFF.